A selection of T cell receptor beta chains follows, all from one sample in a study of cytomegalovirus exposure and HLA in healthy donors. TCRdb's copy holds only in-frame clones and misses some; the assay was immunoSEQ multiplex PCR. The sample data list about 190,000 clones. Sequences were obtained from PBMCs. Receptors originate from a woman in her 30s in good health and CMV-seropositive. The CDR3 runs from the conserved cysteine through the conserved F or W. D genes are given only for firm matches.

16	TRBV5-6	TRBD2	TRBJ2-7	CASTSIWGEGSHEQYF	TGTGCCAGCACCTCGATTTGGGGGGAGGGCTCCCACGAGCAGTACTTC
14	TRBV6-6	.	TRBJ1-1	CASSSLTGNTEAFF	TGTGCCAGCAGCTCCCTCACAGGGAACACTGAAGCTTTCTTT
13	TRBV6-5	TRBD1	TRBJ2-7	CASSYQTGNEQYF	TGTGCCAGCAGTTACCAGACAGGGAACGAGCAGTACTTC
16	TRBV4-1	.	TRBJ2-1	CASSQVLQGSYNEQFF	TGCGCCAGCAGCCAAGTTTTGCAGGGCTCATACAATGAGCAGTTCTTC
15	TRBV6-1	TRBD1	TRBJ2-5	CASSKQGFTKETQYF	TGTGCCAGCAGTAAACAGGGGTTCACGAAAGAGACCCAGTACTTC
15	TRBV10-1	.	TRBJ2-2	CASSESSGFAGELFF	TGCGCCAGCAGTGAGTCTTCGGGGTTCGCCGGGGAGCTGTTTTTT
14	TRBV6-5	.	TRBJ2-5	CASSKRDNQETQYF	TGTGCCAGCAGCAAAAGGGACAACCAAGAGACCCAGTACTTC
14	TRBV6-1	.	TRBJ2-7	CASSVRVSSYEQYF	TGTGCCAGCAGTGTGCGGGTTAGCTCCTACGAGCAGTACTTC
15	TRBV7-9	.	TRBJ2-5	CASSTPRGYGETQYF	TGTGCCAGCAGCACCCCCAGGGGTTATGGGGAGACCCAGTACTTC
16	TRBV30	.	TRBJ2-2	CASNKIDSTNTGELFF	TGTGCCAGTAATAAGATAGACAGTACGAACACCGGGGAGCTGTTTTTT
15	TRBV6-5	TRBD1	TRBJ1-6	CASSYSDRSNSPLHF	TGTGCCAGCAGTTACTCGGACAGGTCTAATTCACCCCTCCACTTT
12	TRBV4-1	.	TRBJ2-5	CASSQERETQYF	TGCGCCAGCAGCCAAGAGAGAGAGACCCAGTACTTC
15	TRBV27	TRBD1	TRBJ2-5	CASSFRDRGRETQYF	TGTGCCAGCAGTTTCCGGGACAGGGGGCGAGAGACCCAGTACTTC
14	TRBV5-4	TRBD1	TRBJ2-7	CASGEGTASYEQYF	TGTGCCAGCGGGGAAGGGACAGCCTCCTACGAGCAGTACTTC
18	TRBV19	TRBD2	TRBJ2-2	CASSMRTSGSLNTGELFF	TGTGCCAGTAGTATGAGGACTAGCGGGAGCCTGAACACCGGGGAGCTGTTTTTT
15	TRBV28	TRBD1	TRBJ2-7	CASSYTGGRSYEQYF	TGTGCCAGCAGTTATACAGGGGGAAGGAGTTACGAGCAGTACTTC
14	TRBV27	TRBD2	TRBJ2-2	CASTDSGGTGELFF	TGTGCCAGCACGGACAGCGGGGGCACCGGGGAGCTGTTTTTT
17	TRBV4-1	.	TRBJ2-1	CASSNRGRGGTNNEQFF	TGCGCCAGCAGCAACAGGGGACGAGGGGGGACAAACAATGAGCAGTTCTTC
14	TRBV5-4	.	TRBJ2-7	CASSLAGSRYEQYF	TGTGCCAGCAGCTTGGCAGGGTCCCGCTACGAGCAGTACTTC
14	TRBV4-2	.	TRBJ2-7	CASSQDALGYEQYF	TGTGCCAGCAGCCAAGACGCTCTAGGCTACGAGCAGTACTTC
19	TRBV9	TRBD1	TRBJ1-1	CASSVDPSSAGGGRTEAFF	TGTGCCAGCAGCGTAGATCCCTCCAGCGCAGGGGGCGGGCGTACTGAAGCTTTCTTT
13	TRBV9	.	TRBJ2-1	CASSVKTSNEQFF	TGTGCCAGCAGCGTAAAGACTAGCAATGAGCAGTTCTTC
14	TRBV6-1	TRBD2	TRBJ2-3	CASRLAGGLNTQYF	TGTGCCAGCCGATTAGCGGGAGGGCTGAATACGCAGTATTTT
16	TRBV15	TRBD2	TRBJ2-7	CATSRERAGGRYEQYF	TGTGCCACCAGCAGAGAACGTGCGGGAGGGCGGTACGAGCAGTACTTC
16	TRBV2	.	TRBJ1-3	CASSEMGAKTGNTIYF	TGTGCCAGCAGTGAAATGGGGGCGAAAACTGGAAACACCATATATTTT
13	TRBV6-1	TRBD1	TRBJ1-1	CASSYTQGVRAFF	TGTGCCAGCAGTTATACACAGGGGGTACGGGCTTTCTTT
14	TRBV28	TRBD1	TRBJ2-7	CASSFRGISYEQYF	TGTGCCAGCAGTTTCAGGGGGATCTCCTACGAGCAGTACTTC
15	TRBV10-2	TRBD1	TRBJ1-5	CASSRDRGQGQPQHF	TGCGCCAGCAGTCGGGACAGGGGGCAAGGACAGCCCCAGCATTTT
17	TRBV15	TRBD1	TRBJ1-1	CATSRDFTVGQVIQAFF	TGTGCCACCAGCAGAGATTTTACCGTGGGACAGGTAATCCAAGCTTTCTTT
16	TRBV18	.	TRBJ1-3	CASSPQGQTSGNTIYF	TGTGCCAGCTCACCCCAGGGGCAGACCTCTGGAAACACCATATATTTT
13	TRBV6-5	.	TRBJ2-5	CASKEVATETQYF	TGTGCCAGCAAGGAGGTGGCGACGGAGACCCAGTACTTC
16	TRBV28	TRBD2	TRBJ2-7	CASSALLGGSSYEQYF	TGTGCCAGCAGTGCACTGTTGGGCGGGAGCTCCTACGAGCAGTACTTC
14	TRBV19	.	TRBJ2-1	CASSITRRDNEQFF	TGTGCCAGTAGTATCACTAGGAGGGACAATGAGCAGTTCTTC
13	TRBV11-2	.	TRBJ1-4	CASSLAAVEKLFF	TGTGCCAGCAGCTTAGCGGCGGTGGAAAAACTGTTTTTT
15	TRBV30	.	TRBJ2-7	CAWSFYTGSSYEQYF	TGTGCCTGGAGCTTCTACACAGGGAGCTCCTACGAGCAGTACTTC
12	TRBV6-5	.	TRBJ2-1	CASSLPGTRSFF	TGTGCCAGCAGTCTCCCCGGGACTCGCTCCTTCTTC
14	TRBV6-4	TRBD1	TRBJ1-4	CATPGGPTNEKLFF	TGTGCCACCCCAGGGGGGCCAACTAATGAAAAACTGTTTTTT
13	TRBV28	TRBD1	TRBJ2-3	CAYGGTGYGTQYF	TGTGCCTACGGGGGGACAGGGTATGGTACGCAGTATTTT
14	TRBV5-1	.	TRBJ2-1	CASSRSPAGNEQFF	TGCGCCAGCAGCCGCAGCCCCGCCGGGAATGAGCAGTTCTTC
15	TRBV30	.	TRBJ1-4	CAWSAIDSLNEKLFF	TGTGCCTGGAGTGCCATCGACAGTCTTAATGAAAAACTGTTTTTT
15	TRBV28	.	TRBJ1-4	CASSLGGSGGEKLFF	TGTGCCAGCAGTTTAGGAGGGTCTGGGGGTGAAAAACTGTTTTTT
16	TRBV18	TRBD2	TRBJ2-5	CASSQRTSGTSETQYF	TGTGCCAGCTCACAAAGGACTAGTGGAACCTCGGAGACCCAGTACTTC
11	TRBV20-1	.	TRBJ2-7	CSASAGHEQYF	TGCAGTGCTAGTGCGGGACACGAGCAGTACTTC
15	TRBV11-2	TRBD1	TRBJ2-7	CASSLLGQGLDEQYF	TGTGCCAGCAGCTTATTAGGACAGGGACTTGACGAGCAGTACTTC
14	TRBV2	.	TRBJ2-1	CASMARDGGDEQFF	TGTGCCAGCATGGCCCGGGATGGGGGCGATGAGCAGTTCTTC
16	TRBV28	TRBD1	TRBJ2-2	CASSSPDRRNTGELFF	TGTGCCAGCAGTTCCCCGGACAGGCGAAACACCGGGGAGCTGTTTTTT
15	TRBV29-1	TRBD1	TRBJ1-5	CSVKGQNGADRPQHF	TGCAGCGTAAAGGGACAGAATGGGGCCGATCGGCCCCAGCATTTT
11	TRBV7-9	.	TRBJ1-1	CASSFRTEAFF	TGTGCCAGCAGCTTCCGTACTGAAGCTTTCTTT
19	TRBV7-2	TRBD1	TRBJ2-6	CASSLVVGTGGSGANVLTF	TGTGCCAGCAGCTTAGTAGTAGGGACAGGGGGCTCTGGGGCCAACGTCCTGACTTTC
19	TRBV27	TRBD1	TRBJ2-1	CASRLLLRQGLVTYNEQFF	TGTGCCAGCAGACTACTCCTGAGACAGGGGCTAGTCACCTACAATGAGCAGTTCTTC
16	TRBV7-9	TRBD2	TRBJ2-5	CASSFRVSGRGETQYF	TGTGCCAGCAGCTTTCGTGTTTCGGGGAGGGGAGAGACCCAGTACTTC
14	TRBV27	.	TRBJ1-1	CASSSDGGGVEAFF	TGTGCCAGCAGTTCGGACGGCGGAGGGGTAGAAGCTTTCTTT
13	TRBV11-2	TRBD1	TRBJ2-1	CASSPRQGNEQFF	TGTGCCAGCAGCCCAAGACAGGGAAATGAGCAGTTCTTC
16	TRBV5-6	.	TRBJ1-6	CASSFRGISYNSPLHF	TGTGCCAGCAGCTTCCGCGGTATCTCCTATAATTCACCCCTCCACTTT
15	TRBV27	.	TRBJ2-7	CASSYRAGRSYEQYF	TGTGCCAGCAGTTACCGGGCGGGACGCTCCTACGAGCAGTACTTC
16	TRBV6-1	TRBD2	TRBJ2-5	CASSEFLAAVPETQYF	TGTGCCAGCAGTGAATTTCTAGCGGCAGTTCCCGAGACCCAGTACTTC
11	TRBV30	.	TRBJ2-7	CAWGQVNEQYF	TGTGCCTGGGGTCAGGTGAACGAGCAGTACTTC
14	TRBV5-1	TRBD2	TRBJ2-7	CASSLGGLEYEQYF	TGCGCCAGCAGCTTGGGGGGACTAGAGTACGAGCAGTACTTC